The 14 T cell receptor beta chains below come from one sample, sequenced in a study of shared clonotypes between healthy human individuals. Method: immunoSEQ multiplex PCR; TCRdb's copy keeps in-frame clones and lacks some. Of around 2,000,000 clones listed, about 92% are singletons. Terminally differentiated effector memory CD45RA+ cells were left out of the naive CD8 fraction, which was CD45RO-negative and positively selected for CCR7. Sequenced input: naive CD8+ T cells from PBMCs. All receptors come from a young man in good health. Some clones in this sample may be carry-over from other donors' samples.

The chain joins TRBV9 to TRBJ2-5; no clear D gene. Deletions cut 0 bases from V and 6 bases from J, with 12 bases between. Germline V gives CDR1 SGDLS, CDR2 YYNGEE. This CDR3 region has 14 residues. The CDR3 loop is CASSVGDAPKTQYF. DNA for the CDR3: TGTGCCAGCAGCGTAGGTGACGCCCCAAAGACCCAGTACTTC.

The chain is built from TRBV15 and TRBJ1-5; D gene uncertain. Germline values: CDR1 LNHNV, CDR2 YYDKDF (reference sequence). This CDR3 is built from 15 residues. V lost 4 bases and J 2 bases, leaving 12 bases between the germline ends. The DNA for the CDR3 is TGTGCCACCAGCATAGGAACGATGGGCAATCAGCCCCAGCATTTT. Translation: CATSIGTMGNQPQHF.

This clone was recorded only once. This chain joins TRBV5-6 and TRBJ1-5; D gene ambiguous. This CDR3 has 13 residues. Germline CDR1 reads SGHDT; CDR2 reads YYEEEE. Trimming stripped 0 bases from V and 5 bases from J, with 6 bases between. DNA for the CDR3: TGTGCCAGCAGCTTGGCTCGTCATCAGCCCCAGCATTTT. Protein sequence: CASSLARHQPQHF. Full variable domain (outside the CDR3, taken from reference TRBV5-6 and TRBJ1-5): DAGVTQSPTHLIKTRGQQVTLRCSPKSGHDTVSWYQQALGQGPQFIFQYYEEEERQRGNFPDRFSGHQFPNYSSELNVNALLLGDSALYLCASSLARHQPQHFGDGTRLSIL.

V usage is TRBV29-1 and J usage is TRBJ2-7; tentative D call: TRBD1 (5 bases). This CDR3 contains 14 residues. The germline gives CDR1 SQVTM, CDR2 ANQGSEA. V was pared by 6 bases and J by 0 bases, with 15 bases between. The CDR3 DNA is TGCAGCGTGGGGCCTGCTGGCTCCTCCTACGAGCAGTACTTC. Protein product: CSVGPAGSSYEQYF.

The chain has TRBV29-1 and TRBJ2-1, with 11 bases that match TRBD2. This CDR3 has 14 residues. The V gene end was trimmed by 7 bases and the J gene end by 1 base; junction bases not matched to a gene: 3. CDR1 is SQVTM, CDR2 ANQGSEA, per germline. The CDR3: CSGLAGGSYNEQFF. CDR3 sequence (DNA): TGCAGCGGCCTAGCGGGAGGTTCCTACAATGAGCAGTTCTTC.

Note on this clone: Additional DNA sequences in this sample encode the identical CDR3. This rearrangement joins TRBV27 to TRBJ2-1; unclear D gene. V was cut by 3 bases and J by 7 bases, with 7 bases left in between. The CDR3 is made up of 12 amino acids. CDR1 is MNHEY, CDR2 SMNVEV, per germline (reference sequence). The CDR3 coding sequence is TGTGCCAGCAGTTTGTACGGAAATGAGCAGTTCTTC. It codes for CASSLYGNEQFF.

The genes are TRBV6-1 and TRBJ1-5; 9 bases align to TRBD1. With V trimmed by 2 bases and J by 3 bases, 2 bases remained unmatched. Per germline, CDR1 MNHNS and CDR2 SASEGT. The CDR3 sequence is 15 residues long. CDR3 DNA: TGTGCCAGCAGTGAATGGACAGGGGACAATCAGCCCCAGCATTTT. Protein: CASSEWTGDNQPQHF.

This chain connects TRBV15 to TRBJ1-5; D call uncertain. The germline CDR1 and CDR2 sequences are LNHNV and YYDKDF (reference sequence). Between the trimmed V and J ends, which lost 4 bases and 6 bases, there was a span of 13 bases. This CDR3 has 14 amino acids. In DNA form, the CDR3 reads TGTGCCACCAGCACCTGGTCGATTGGTCAGCCCCAGCATTTT. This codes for CATSTWSIGQPQHF.

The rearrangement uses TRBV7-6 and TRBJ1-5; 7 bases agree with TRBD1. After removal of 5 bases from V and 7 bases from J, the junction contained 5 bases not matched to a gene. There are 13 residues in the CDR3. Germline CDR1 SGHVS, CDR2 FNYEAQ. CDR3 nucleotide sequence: TGTGCCAGCAGCGAAGGGGGCGGACAGCCCCAGCATTTT. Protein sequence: CASSEGGGQPQHF.

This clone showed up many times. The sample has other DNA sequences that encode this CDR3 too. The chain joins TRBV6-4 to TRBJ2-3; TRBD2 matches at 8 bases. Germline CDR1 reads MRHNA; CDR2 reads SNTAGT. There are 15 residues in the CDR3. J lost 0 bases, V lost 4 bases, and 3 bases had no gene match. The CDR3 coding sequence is TGTGCCAGCAGTGTCTCTAGCGGGAGCACAGATACGCAGTATTTT. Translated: CASSVSSGSTDTQYF.

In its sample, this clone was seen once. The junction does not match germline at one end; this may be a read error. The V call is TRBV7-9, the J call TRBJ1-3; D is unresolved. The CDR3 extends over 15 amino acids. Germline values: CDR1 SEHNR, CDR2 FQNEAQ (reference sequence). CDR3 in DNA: TGTGCCAGCAGATTAGACAAACACTCTGGAAACACCATATATTTT. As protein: CASRLDKHSGNTIYF.

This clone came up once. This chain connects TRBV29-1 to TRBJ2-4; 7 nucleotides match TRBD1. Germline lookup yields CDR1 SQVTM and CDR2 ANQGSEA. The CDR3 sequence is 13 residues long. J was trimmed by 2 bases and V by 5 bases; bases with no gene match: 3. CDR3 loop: CSVYRGTKNIQYF. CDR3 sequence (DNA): TGCAGCGTTTACAGGGGTACCAAAAACATTCAGTACTTC.

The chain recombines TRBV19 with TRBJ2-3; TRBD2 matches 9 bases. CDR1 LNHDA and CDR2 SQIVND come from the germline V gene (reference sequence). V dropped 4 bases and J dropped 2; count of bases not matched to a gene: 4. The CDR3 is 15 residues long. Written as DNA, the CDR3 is TGTGCCAGTAGTAATAGCGGGGGCCCCACAGATACGCAGTATTTT. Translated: CASSNSGGPTDTQYF.

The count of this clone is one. CDR3 nucleotides: TGTGCCAGCAGCCAGTCCCTGGGGCGATCCGATACGCAGTATTTT. The encoded protein is CASSQSLGRSDTQYF. The chain carries TRBV4-2 and TRBJ2-3, with a possible D match to TRBD1 (5 bases). The CDR3 extends over 15 amino acids. From germline, CDR1 is LGHNA and CDR2 YNFKEQ. V was cut by 3 bases and J by 6 bases, with 16 bases left in between.